A single sample is the source of the 7 T cell receptor beta chains below, sequenced in a study of blood T cell repertoires in COVID-19. Assay used: immunoSEQ multiplex PCR; TCRdb lists only in-frame clones, some missing. In the table there are fewer than 700,000 clones, 85% to 90% of which are singletons. Sequenced sample: peripheral blood. These receptors came from a woman in her 50s with COVID-19, enrolled during active disease.

The CDR3 here is CASREGPHNEKLFF. DNA of the CDR3: TGTGCCAGCAGAGAGGGCCCCCATAATGAAAAACTGTTTTTT. The V call is TRBV6-6, the J call TRBJ1-4; D remains unclear. The CDR3 runs 14 residues. V was pared by 6 bases and J by 4 bases, with 12 bases between. Per the germline V gene, CDR1 is MNHNY and CDR2 is SVGAGI (reference sequence).

The V call is TRBV4-1, the J call TRBJ1-2; 7 bases are shared with TRBD1. CDR1 is MGHRA, CDR2 YSYEKL, per germline. This CDR3 spans 15 amino acids. The trim removed 3 bases at V and 5 bases at J, leaving 9 bases unmatched. Here the CDR3 reads CASSQDRQGSYGYTF. CDR3 coding DNA: TGCGCCAGCAGCCAGGACCGACAGGGTAGTTATGGCTACACCTTC.

This chain joins TRBV4-1 and TRBJ1-1, with D possibly being TRBD1 (5 bases). The length of the CDR3 is 13 residues. Germline CDR1 reads MGHRA; CDR2 reads YSYEKL. V was clipped by 6 bases and J by 4 bases, with 12 bases between them. CDR3 residues: CASRSTGSTEAFF. CDR3 nucleotide sequence: TGCGCCAGCAGATCTACAGGCTCCACTGAAGCTTTCTTT.

A note on this clone: This sample also contains other DNA sequences that code for the same CDR3. The chain combines TRBV10-1 with TRBJ1-1, with D tentatively TRBD1 (6 bases). The V gene's germline CDR1 is WNHNN and CDR2 SYGVQD (reference sequence). The CDR3 has 13 amino acids. The ends were cut back, 6 bases at V and 4 bases at J, with 12 bases in the middle. For the CDR3, the DNA is TGCGCCAGCAGCGCGGACAGCTCCACTGAAGCTTTCTTT. Protein sequence: CASSADSSTEAFF.

The V and J genes are TRBV30 and TRBJ2-1; 9 positions match TRBD2. CDR3 size: 15 residues. From germline, CDR1 is GTSNPN and CDR2 SVGIG (reference sequence). Unmatched junction bases numbered 11, after V lost 4 bases and J lost 7 bases. This chain's CDR3 is CAWTLGAGGLNEQFF. The CDR3 DNA is TGTGCCTGGACCCTCGGTGCGGGGGGGCTAAATGAGCAGTTCTTC.

V is TRBV29-1 and J is TRBJ2-2; no clear D gene. Trimming left V 5 bases short and J 1 base short, with 5 bases between. The germline CDR1 and CDR2 sequences are SQVTM and ANQGSEA. CDR3 length: 12 residues. CDR3 in amino acids: CSVYWNTGELFF. In DNA form, the CDR3 reads TGCAGCGTTTATTGGAACACCGGGGAGCTGTTTTTT.

The V and J genes are TRBV5-8 and TRBJ2-1, with 10 positions matching TRBD2. With V trimmed by 2 bases and J by 6 bases, 11 bases remained unmatched. Germline V gene data show CDR1 as SGHTS and CDR2 as YDEGEE. The CDR3 runs to 17 residues. In nucleotides, the CDR3 is TGTGCCAGCAGCTTATGGGGAGCGGGGGGGCCGGGCAATGAGCAGTTCTTC. Translated, it gives CASSLWGAGGPGNEQFF.